The 29 T cell receptor beta chains below all came from one sample that was sequenced in a study of Graves' ophthalmopathy and Graves' hyperthyroidism. As the template, RNA transcripts were used to amplify TCR beta CDR3 regions. RT-PCR was first run with HTBI primers, then multiplex PCR in a second round. TCRdb recomputed calls from the multiplex PCR reads with MiXCR, one row per CDR3 protein. This sample has over a million distinct CDR3 sequences, with approximately 35% found just once. The specimen sequenced was peripheral blood or thyroid tissue (not recorded which). The source of these receptors is an adult man with Graves' hyperthyroidism.

On this clonotype itself: A much larger clone differs by one base, so this may be a read error. This sequence joins TRBV7-2 and TRBJ1-1; 8 positions match TRBD1. J lost 3 bases, V lost 5 bases, and 17 bases had no gene match. The CDR3 covers 18 residues. Germline V gives CDR1 SGHTA, CDR2 FQGNSA. CDR3 bases: TGTGCCAGCAGCGGGACAGGACTCTCCTATTTCCGAGACACTGAAGCTTTCTTT. It is translated as CASSGTGLSYFRDTEAFF.

This clonotype showed up just once. This may come from a read error, since a much larger clone is one base off. The chain uses TRBV19 and TRBJ1-5; D gene uncertain. Germline V gene lookup returns CDR1 LNHDA and CDR2 SQIVND (reference sequence). With 1 base removed from V and 4 bases from J, the gap between germline ends came to 11 bases. The CDR3 is 15 amino acids. CDR3 sequence reads: CASSIVAVSNQPQHF. The CDR3 DNA is TGTGCCAGTAGTATAGTGGCGGTTTCTAATCAGCCCCAGCATTTT.

The V and J genes are TRBV7-2 and TRBJ2-5; no definite D call. The CDR3 extends over 14 amino acids. Germline CDR1 and CDR2: SGHTA and FQGNSA. Trimming shortened V by 5 bases and J by 9 bases, and 19 bases separated the two germline ends. The CDR3 region has the DNA TGTGCCAGCAGCCCTCGGGTCGGCAATCAGCCCCAGTACTTC. Its protein product is CASSPRVGNQPQYF.

The chain has TRBV28 and TRBJ1-6, with D hard to call. Per the germline V gene, CDR1 is MDHEN and CDR2 is SYDVKM. The CDR3 length is 16 residues. The V end lost 5 bases, the J end lost 3 bases, and 14 bases lay between the germline ends. The CDR3 region has the DNA TGTGCCAGCAGTGCCCGGGCCTTGAGCTATAATTCACCCCTCCACTTT. Translated: CASSARALSYNSPLHF.

In its sample, this clonotype was seen many times. The V gene is TRBV29-1, the J gene TRBJ1-1, with D unresolved. Trimming cost V 7 bases and J 3 bases, with 12 bases left between them. The CDR3 has 12 residues. The germline gives CDR1 SQVTM, CDR2 ANQGSEA. The CDR3, as DNA: TGCAGCGGGGAGGGTAGTGACACTGAAGCTTTCTTT. This gives the protein CSGEGSDTEAFF.

This clonotype was recorded at least ten times. The V gene is TRBV9, the J gene TRBJ2-5; TRBD2 matches at 13 bases. V shed 0 bases and J 5 bases; nucleotides not matched to a gene: 16. The V gene's germline CDR1 is SGDLS and CDR2 YYNGEE. CDR3 length: 20 residues. The CDR3 sequence: CASSVGPRRTSGGALETQYF. In DNA, the CDR3 is TGTGCCAGCAGCGTAGGCCCGCGACGAACTAGCGGGGGGGCCCTTGAGACCCAGTACTTC. The full variable domain, rest sourced from reference TRBV9 and TRBJ2-5, is DSGVTQTPKHLITATGQRVTLRCSPRSGDLSVYWYQQSLDQGLQFLIQYYNGEERAKGNILERFSAQQFPDLHSELNLSSLELGDSALYFCASSVGPRRTSGGALETQYFGPGTRLLVL.

This clonotype was detected ten times or more. The V gene is TRBV19, the J gene TRBJ1-2; D remains unclear. CDR1 is LNHDA and CDR2 is SQIVND in the germline V gene (reference sequence). V was pared by 7 bases and J by 3 bases, with 9 bases between. The CDR3 totals 12 residues. The CDR3 loop reads CASTQRDYGYTF. CDR3 DNA sequence: TGTGCCAGTACCCAGAGGGACTATGGCTACACCTTC.

This clonotype was recorded at least ten times. This rearrangement joins TRBV10-3 to TRBJ1-1; TRBD1 might be the D (5 bases). CDR1 and CDR2 from the germline V gene are ENHRY and SYGVKD. The CDR3 is 16 amino acids. Trimming pared 0 bases from V and 0 bases from J, leaving 11 bases between. CDR3 amino acids: CAISESAGRVNTEAFF. CDR3 sequence (DNA): TGTGCCATCAGTGAGTCAGCGGGACGGGTGAACACTGAAGCTTTCTTT.

The chain uses TRBV29-1 and TRBJ1-1; D remains unclear. V lost 8 bases and J lost 3, with 10 bases in between. The CDR3 consists of 11 residues. From germline, CDR1 is SQVTM and CDR2 ANQGSEA. The CDR3 loop reads CSFKAHTEAFF. In DNA form, the CDR3 reads TGCAGCTTCAAGGCTCACACTGAAGCTTTCTTT.

V gene TRBV20-1 combines with J gene TRBJ1-1; possible D gene TRBD1, 6 bases. The CDR3 length is 15 residues. Germline V gene sequence: CDR1 DFQATT, CDR2 SNEGSKA (reference sequence). The V gene lost 1 base and the J gene lost 0 bases, with 12 bases spanning the gap. CDR3 in amino acids: CSARGGGAMNTEAFF. The CDR3 DNA reads TGCAGTGCTAGAGGAGGGGGGGCCATGAACACTGAAGCTTTCTTT.

This clonotype has a handful of counts. The chain uses TRBV5-5 and TRBJ1-1; D is uncertain. Per the germline V gene, CDR1 is SGHKS and CDR2 is YYEKEE (reference sequence). With 2 bases removed from V and 4 bases from J, the gap between germline ends came to 12 bases. The CDR3 has 14 residues. The CDR3 nucleotides read TGTGCCAGCAGCTTCTCGGGTGCTCTCACTGAAGCTTTCTTT. Encoded protein: CASSFSGALTEAFF.

The rearrangement joins TRBV7-9 to TRBJ2-5, with D perhaps TRBD1 or TRBD2 (5 bases each). Trimming removed 7 bases at V and 6 bases at J, with 21 bases between. Germline V lookup: CDR1 SEHNR, CDR2 FQNEAQ (reference sequence). There are 15 residues in the CDR3. CDR3 in amino acids: CASIEGSSGAQTQYF. In DNA form, the CDR3 reads TGTGCCAGCATCGAGGGAAGCTCCGGGGCCCAGACCCAGTACTTC. Looking up the rest from reference TRBV7-9 and TRBJ2-5 gives the full variable domain: DTGVSQNPRHKITKRGQNVTFRCDPISEHNRLYWYRQTLGQGPEFLTYFQNEAQLEKSRLLSDRFSAERPKGSFSTLEIQRTEQGDSAMYLCASIEGSSGAQTQYFGPGTRLLVL.

A few counts support this clonotype. The V call is TRBV19, the J call TRBJ2-2, with 10 bases lining up with TRBD2. The trim removed 0 bases at V and 6 bases at J, leaving 1 base unmatched. This CDR3 region has 15 residues. From germline, CDR1 is LNHDA and CDR2 SQIVND (reference sequence). The CDR3 nucleotides read TGTGCCAGTAGTATAGATCTAGCGGGAGCCGGGGAGCTGTTTTTT. Its translation is CASSIDLAGAGELFF.

The table lists this clonotype with a few counts. This sequence joins TRBV20-1 and TRBJ1-5; D is ambiguous. The CDR3 is 15 amino acids. The germline CDR1 and CDR2 sequences are DFQATT and SNEGSKA (reference sequence). The V gene lost 5 bases and the J gene lost 6 bases, with 20 bases spanning the gap. For the CDR3, the DNA is TGCAGTGCTGCAGCGAGGGCGGGGATCACTCAGCCCCAGCATTTT. Protein product: CSAAARAGITQPQHF.

The CDR3 region has the DNA TGTGCCAGCAGATATGACAGTTACGAGCAGTACTTC. Translation gives CASRYDSYEQYF. The rearrangement joins TRBV12-3 or TRBV12-4 to TRBJ2-7; D is possibly TRBD1 (5 bases). V was clipped by 6 bases and J by 4 bases, with 10 bases between them. The CDR3 runs 12 residues.

The J gene is TRBJ1-6, the V gene TRBV28; 8 nucleotides agree with TRBD1. The CDR3 is made up of 16 amino acids. V gave up 5 bases and J gave up 9 bases; unmatched junction bases: 12. Germline assignment: CDR1 MDHEN and CDR2 SYDVKM. The CDR3 sequence is CASSNDRGVRGSPLHF. CDR3 bases: TGTGCCAGCAGTAACGACAGGGGAGTGCGGGGTTCACCCCTCCACTTT. The variable domain in full, with the rest retrieved from reference TRBV28 and TRBJ1-6, is DVKVTQSSRYLVKRTGEKVFLECVQDMDHENMFWYRQDPGLGLRLIYFSYDVKMKEKGDIPEGYSVSREKKERFSLILESASTNQTSMYLCASSNDRGVRGSPLHFGNGTRLTVT.

This clonotype was seen at least ten times. Written as DNA, the CDR3 is TGCAGTGCTAGGGGCCGGGGGGCGTTTGAAAAACTGTTTTTT. Amino acid sequence: CSARGRGAFEKLFF. The chain is built from TRBV20-1 and TRBJ1-4; D perhaps matches TRBD1 (6 bases). Germline CDR1 DFQATT, CDR2 SNEGSKA (reference sequence). The CDR3 runs to 14 residues. V was clipped by 3 bases and J by 7 bases, with 15 bases between them.

In this sample, this clonotype turned up many times. The genes are TRBV12-3 or TRBV12-4 and TRBJ1-5; D is uncertain. The CDR3 contains 15 residues. V was cut by 1 base and J by 0 bases, with 7 bases left in between. CDR3 DNA sequence: TGTGCCAGCAGTTTAGTCTCCGATAGCAATCAGCCCCAGCATTTT. Translating it yields CASSLVSDSNQPQHF.

This clonotype was counted only a few times. Its ends do not fully match the called genes, so a read error is possible. This chain links TRBV7-2 with TRBJ2-2; no reliable D call. This CDR3 is 14 amino acids long. Germline V lookup: CDR1 SGHTA, CDR2 FQGNSA. The CDR3: CASGLADGPGELFF. CDR3 DNA sequence: TGTGCCAGCGGCTTAGCTGATGGGCCCGGGGAGCTGTTTTTT.

On this clonotype itself: Given a much more abundant clone one base away, this may be a read error. This chain uses TRBV11-3 with TRBJ1-2; 7 positions agree with TRBD1. Germline-derived CDR1 and CDR2 are SGHNT and YENEEA. The CDR3 has 16 amino acids. CDR3: CASSLSPTGYNYGYAF. CDR3 DNA: TGTGCCAGCAGCTTATCCCCGACAGGGTATAACTATGGCTACGCCTTC. Variable domain in full (rest from reference TRBV11-3 and TRBJ1-2): EAGVVQSPRYKIIEKKQPVAFWCNPISGHNTLYWYLQNLGQGPELLIRYENEEAVDDSQLPKDRFSAERLKGVDSTLKIQPAELGDSAVYLCASSLSPTGYNYGYAFGSGTRLTVV.

With respect to this clonotype: The junction departs from germline at one end; a sequencing error may be responsible. The J gene is TRBJ2-5, the V gene TRBV2, with TRBD1 matching 10 bases. This CDR3 spans 14 amino acids. The germline CDR1 and CDR2 sequences are SNHLY and FYNNEI. The CDR3 region has the DNA TGTGCCAGCAGGGGGACAGGGGACCAGGAGACCCAGTACTTC. Protein sequence: CASRGTGDQETQYF. Full variable domain (rest looked up from reference TRBV2 and TRBJ2-5): EPEVTQTPSHQVTQMGQEVILRCVPISNHLYFYWYRQILGQKVEFLVSFYNNEISEKSEIFDDQFSVERPDGSNFTLKIRSTKLEDSAMYFCASRGTGDQETQYFGPGTRLLVL.

This clonotype turned up a few times. The rearrangement joins TRBV5-1 to TRBJ2-5, with 7 bases identical to TRBD1. Looked up from germline, CDR1 is SGHRS and CDR2 is YFSETQ. The CDR3 sequence is 15 residues long. J lost 2 bases, V lost 5 bases, and 9 bases had no gene match. The CDR3 sequence is CASRRGDSGQETQYF. As DNA, the CDR3 is TGCGCCAGCAGGAGAGGGGACAGTGGACAAGAGACCCAGTACTTC.

This clonotype was observed many times. The chain joins TRBV7-2 to TRBJ1-1; possible D gene TRBD1, 6 bases. CDR1 is SGHTA, CDR2 FQGNSA, per germline. CDR3 length: 14 amino acids. Trimming removed 5 bases from V and 1 base from J, with 11 bases in between. In DNA form, the CDR3 reads TGTGCCAGCAGCCGGGGGGCGGCGAACACTGAAGCTTTCTTT. Protein: CASSRGAANTEAFF.

The rearrangement joins TRBV9 to TRBJ1-6; TRBD1 might be the D (5 bases). Trimming cost V 5 bases and J 5 bases, with 11 bases left between them. Germline V gene sequence: CDR1 SGDLS, CDR2 YYNGEE. The CDR3 has 14 amino acids. The CDR3 here is CASSDGQDNSPLHF. The CDR3, as DNA: TGTGCCAGCAGTGACGGACAAGATAATTCACCCCTCCACTTT. Filled out from reference TRBV9 and TRBJ1-6, the complete variable domain reads DSGVTQTPKHLITATGQRVTLRCSPRSGDLSVYWYQQSLDQGLQFLIQYYNGEERAKGNILERFSAQQFPDLHSELNLSSLELGDSALYFCASSDGQDNSPLHFGNGTRLTVT.

This clonotype was recorded many times. The chain employs TRBV10-3 and TRBJ2-7; TRBD1 might be the D (6 bases). The ends were cut back, 7 bases at V and 2 bases at J, with 12 bases in the middle. CDR3 length equals 13 residues. The germline gives CDR1 ENHRY, CDR2 SYGVKD. The CDR3: CAINAAGAYEQYF. CDR3 nucleotides: TGTGCCATCAACGCTGCAGGGGCCTACGAGCAGTACTTC.

As regards this clonotype: Given a much more abundant clone one base away, this may be a read error. V usage is TRBV12-3 or TRBV12-4 and J usage is TRBJ2-5; 9 bases align to TRBD1. J was trimmed by 7 bases and V by 5 bases; bases with no gene match: 8. This CDR3 has 14 residues. CDR3 sequence: CASSRDREFGTQYF. CDR3 in DNA: TGTGCCAGCAGTAGGGACAGGGAATTCGGGACCCAGTACTTC.

The chain recombines TRBV6-5 with TRBJ2-2; D is unresolved. V dropped 4 bases and J dropped 4 bases, with 4 bases sitting between them. CDR1 and CDR2 from the germline V gene are MNHEY and SVGAGI. The CDR3 is 12 amino acids. DNA of the CDR3: TGTGCCAGCAGTTCACTCACCGGGGAGCTGTTTTTT. Translating it yields CASSSLTGELFF.

The chain recombines TRBV6-2 or TRBV6-3 with TRBJ2-5; the D gene could be TRBD1 or TRBD2 (6 bases each). Trimming took 0 bases from V and 6 from J, leaving 17 bases between them. The CDR3 is made up of 16 amino acids. Germline CDR1 MNHEY, CDR2 SVGEGT. The CDR3 protein is CASSYSTGGDRKTQYF. The CDR3 DNA reads as TGTGCCAGCAGTTACTCGACAGGAGGGGATCGCAAGACCCAGTACTTC.

This clonotype showed up many times. The chain has TRBV29-1 and TRBJ1-2, with D unresolved. V was trimmed by 3 bases and J by 6 bases, leaving 8 bases between them. Germline CDR1 is SQVTM and CDR2 is ANQGSEA. The CDR3 is 11 residues long. The CDR3 nucleotides read TGCAGCGTTGACGATGAGGATGGCTACACCTTC. Protein sequence: CSVDDEDGYTF.